These T cell receptor beta chains were read from a single sample in a study of blood T cell repertoires in COVID-19. Profiling relied on immunoSEQ multiplex PCR, and the TCRdb table lists in-frame clones only, not all of them. The sample includes around 150,000 clones, approximately 80% of them seen just once. Sequences were obtained from PBMCs or T cells enriched from blood (not recorded which). The receptors come from a man aged 45 to 65 who had recovered from COVID-19. Each CDR3 is given with its conserved first and last residue. A D gene is named only where the DNA matches it firmly. Clone size is stated in some rows and not others, as once, few, many or a class when expanded.

CDR3nt: TGTGCCAGCAGTCCCGGCGGGCTAGGAGGGCCAAAAGAGACCCAGTACTTC
CDR3aa: CASSPGGLGGPKETQYF
v_gene: TRBV6-2/TRBV6-3
abundance: .
j_gene: TRBJ2-5
d_gene: .

CDR3nt: TGTGCCAGCACTCGACAGGGGAGGGTCCAAGAGACCCAGTACTTC
CDR3aa: CASTRQGRVQETQYF
v_gene: TRBV13
abundance: few
j_gene: TRBJ2-5
d_gene: .

CDR3nt: TGCGCCAGCAGCCAAGAAGAGTGGAGGCCCCAGCATTTT
CDR3aa: CASSQEEWRPQHF
v_gene: TRBV4-1
abundance: .
j_gene: TRBJ1-5
d_gene: .

CDR3nt: TGTGCCAGCAGTTTATTGGGCCGTGGGGGCTACACCTTC
CDR3aa: CASSLLGRGGYTF
v_gene: TRBV28
abundance: .
j_gene: TRBJ1-2
d_gene: .

CDR3nt: TGTGCCAGCAGCACGGACAGGGCAAATGAAAAACTGTTTTTT
CDR3aa: CASSTDRANEKLFF
v_gene: TRBV7-6
abundance: .
j_gene: TRBJ1-4
d_gene: TRBD1

CDR3nt: TGTGCCAGCAGGAGCGGGTGGCGGGAAAATGATGAGCAGTTCTTC
CDR3aa: CASRSGWRENDEQFF
v_gene: TRBV6-5
abundance: .
j_gene: TRBJ2-1
d_gene: .

CDR3nt: TGTGCCAGCAACCAGGGGATACAGGGTTTTCAGCCCCAGCATTTT
CDR3aa: CASNQGIQGFQPQHF
v_gene: TRBV6-5
abundance: .
j_gene: TRBJ1-5
d_gene: .

CDR3nt: TGTGCCAGCCAACTGGGGGGGGCTGTCGGGGAGCTGTTTTTT
CDR3aa: CASQLGGAVGELFF
v_gene: TRBV14
abundance: .
j_gene: TRBJ2-2
d_gene: .

CDR3nt: TGTGCCTGGAGTCTAGCGGGGGTTGAGACCCAGTACTTC
CDR3aa: CAWSLAGVETQYF
v_gene: TRBV30
abundance: .
j_gene: TRBJ2-5
d_gene: TRBD2

CDR3nt: TGCGCCAGCAGCGCGGGGACAGTCACGGCCAAAAACATTCAGTACTTC
CDR3aa: CASSAGTVTAKNIQYF
v_gene: TRBV5-1
abundance: .
j_gene: TRBJ2-4
d_gene: .

CDR3nt: TGTGCCAGCAGTGAAGGCGTGGTCGCCTATAATTCACCCCTCCACTTT
CDR3aa: CASSEGVVAYNSPLHF
v_gene: TRBV6-1
abundance: .
j_gene: TRBJ1-6
d_gene: .

CDR3nt: TGTGCCAGCAGCCCGCCGGGGGTAAGGTATGGCTACACCTTC
CDR3aa: CASSPPGVRYGYTF
v_gene: TRBV5-4
abundance: .
j_gene: TRBJ1-2
d_gene: .

CDR3nt: TGTGCCAGCAGTTTGACTAGCGGGGGTCCAGATACGCAGTATTTT
CDR3aa: CASSLTSGGPDTQYF
v_gene: TRBV7-3
abundance: .
j_gene: TRBJ2-3
d_gene: TRBD2

CDR3nt: TGTGCCAGCAGCCTAGGGGCCGGCAATGAGCAGTTCTTC
CDR3aa: CASSLGAGNEQFF
v_gene: TRBV7-3
abundance: .
j_gene: TRBJ2-1
d_gene: .

CDR3nt: TGTGCCAGCAGCTTGGGCAGTAATAGCAATCAGCCCCAGCATTTT
CDR3aa: CASSLGSNSNQPQHF
v_gene: TRBV5-6
abundance: .
j_gene: TRBJ1-5
d_gene: .

CDR3nt: TGTGCCAGCAGCTTAGATCTCCGCAATGAGCAGTTCTTC
CDR3aa: CASSLDLRNEQFF
v_gene: TRBV7-2
abundance: .
j_gene: TRBJ2-1
d_gene: .

CDR3nt: TGCAGTGCCGCTCGGTTGGAAAAACTGTTTTTT
CDR3aa: CSAARLEKLFF
v_gene: TRBV20-1
abundance: .
j_gene: TRBJ1-4
d_gene: .

CDR3nt: TGTGCCAGCAGCCAAGATACCGGGCTAGGAGGCGAGCAGTACTTC
CDR3aa: CASSQDTGLGGEQYF
v_gene: TRBV4-2
abundance: .
j_gene: TRBJ2-7
d_gene: .

CDR3nt: TGCGCCAGCAGCCAAGAGCTCGGCCGGAGCTCCTACAATGAGCAGTTCTTC
CDR3aa: CASSQELGRSSYNEQFF
v_gene: TRBV4-1
abundance: .
j_gene: TRBJ2-1
d_gene: .

CDR3nt: TGTGCCAGCAGCTTAGGAAACGTGGCGGGGCGGGACGGCTACACCTTC
CDR3aa: CASSLGNVAGRDGYTF
v_gene: TRBV7-6
abundance: .
j_gene: TRBJ1-2
d_gene: .

CDR3nt: TGTGCCAGCAGTGGGGAGTGGAGCAATCAGCCCCAGCATTTT
CDR3aa: CASSGEWSNQPQHF
v_gene: TRBV2
abundance: .
j_gene: TRBJ1-5
d_gene: .

CDR3nt: TGCGCCAGCAGCTCGGGACAGATCCAAGAGACCCAGTACTTC
CDR3aa: CASSSGQIQETQYF
v_gene: TRBV5-1
abundance: .
j_gene: TRBJ2-5
d_gene: TRBD1

CDR3nt: TGTGCCACTCGACAGCTCATGAACACTGAAGCTTTCTTT
CDR3aa: CATRQLMNTEAFF
v_gene: TRBV2
abundance: .
j_gene: TRBJ1-1
d_gene: .

CDR3nt: TGTGCCAGCAGCCCGTACAGGGGGTGGGCGTCCGAGCAGTTCTTC
CDR3aa: CASSPYRGWASEQFF
v_gene: TRBV5-8
abundance: .
j_gene: TRBJ2-1
d_gene: TRBD1

CDR3nt: TGCGCCAGCAGCTCTAGCGGGGGGGCCCAAGATACGCAGTATTTT
CDR3aa: CASSSSGGAQDTQYF
v_gene: TRBV5-1
abundance: few
j_gene: TRBJ2-3
d_gene: TRBD2

CDR3nt: TGTGCCAGCAGCGTACGGACAGACAATTCACCCCTCCACTTT
CDR3aa: CASSVRTDNSPLHF
v_gene: TRBV9
abundance: .
j_gene: TRBJ1-6
d_gene: .

CDR3nt: TGTGCCAGCAGCCCTCCTGAGGGGGGGCCGGACGAGCAGTACTTC
CDR3aa: CASSPPEGGPDEQYF
v_gene: TRBV28
abundance: .
j_gene: TRBJ2-7
d_gene: .

CDR3nt: TGTGCCAGCAGCGTCGGACAGGGGGCCACGATGAACACTGAAGCTTTCTTT
CDR3aa: CASSVGQGATMNTEAFF
v_gene: TRBV9
abundance: few
j_gene: TRBJ1-1
d_gene: TRBD1

CDR3nt: TGTGCCACCAGCAGGGTAACAGGGACGGGAGGATCACCCCTCCACTTT
CDR3aa: CATSRVTGTGGSPLHF
v_gene: TRBV15
abundance: .
j_gene: TRBJ1-6
d_gene: .

CDR3nt: TGTGCGACCGGGGTTTACGAGCAGTACTTC
CDR3aa: CATGVYEQYF
v_gene: TRBV2
abundance: .
j_gene: TRBJ2-7
d_gene: .

CDR3nt: TGTGCCAGCAGCCATGACAACTCTGGGGCCAACGTCCTGACTTTC
CDR3aa: CASSHDNSGANVLTF
v_gene: TRBV3-1/TRBV3-2
abundance: .
j_gene: TRBJ2-6
d_gene: .

CDR3nt: TGTGCCAGCTCTCCCCCAGGACTAGCGGATTACAATGAGCAGTTCTTC
CDR3aa: CASSPPGLADYNEQFF
v_gene: TRBV27
abundance: .
j_gene: TRBJ2-1
d_gene: TRBD2

CDR3nt: TGTGCCAGTATTAAGAACACTGAAGCTTTCTTT
CDR3aa: CASIKNTEAFF
v_gene: TRBV19
abundance: .
j_gene: TRBJ1-1
d_gene: .

CDR3nt: TGTGCCACCAGTGATTCTGGGTTTGTGGGCAACTATGGCTACACCTTC
CDR3aa: CATSDSGFVGNYGYTF
v_gene: TRBV24-1
abundance: once
j_gene: TRBJ1-2
d_gene: .

CDR3nt: TGTGCCAGCAGCTCGATCAGTGGACCAGGGACACCAAACTATGGCTACACCTTC
CDR3aa: CASSSISGPGTPNYGYTF
v_gene: TRBV11-2
abundance: .
j_gene: TRBJ1-2
d_gene: .

CDR3nt: TGTGCCAGCAGTTTGAAGGGTCAGACAGGGAGGAAGAATGGCTACACCTTC
CDR3aa: CASSLKGQTGRKNGYTF
v_gene: TRBV28
abundance: .
j_gene: TRBJ1-2
d_gene: TRBD1

CDR3nt: TGTGCCAGTAGTCGGAGCAGTGGCACCGGGGAGCTGTTTTTT
CDR3aa: CASSRSSGTGELFF
v_gene: TRBV19
abundance: .
j_gene: TRBJ2-2
d_gene: .

CDR3nt: TGTGCCAGCCAACTCGGAGGAAACCAGCCCCAGCATTTT
CDR3aa: CASQLGGNQPQHF
v_gene: TRBV6-6
abundance: .
j_gene: TRBJ1-5
d_gene: .

CDR3nt: TGTGCCAGCAGTTCGGCCGGGTCCGGGGCCAACGTCCTGACTTTC
CDR3aa: CASSSAGSGANVLTF
v_gene: TRBV6-5
abundance: .
j_gene: TRBJ2-6
d_gene: .

CDR3nt: TGTGCCAGCAGTACAAAGGACACTTTTAACTACGAGCAGTACTTC
CDR3aa: CASSTKDTFNYEQYF
v_gene: TRBV6-5
abundance: .
j_gene: TRBJ2-7
d_gene: .

CDR3nt: TGTGCCAGCAGAGCTTCGGACAGGGGGAGATACGAGCAGTACTTC
CDR3aa: CASRASDRGRYEQYF
v_gene: TRBV7-8
abundance: .
j_gene: TRBJ2-7
d_gene: TRBD1